The 12 T cell receptor beta chains given below trace back to one sample, sequenced in a study of shared clonotypes between healthy human individuals. Libraries were prepared by immunoSEQ multiplex PCR; TCRdb keeps only in-frame clonotypes and omits some of them. The repertoire holds around 700,000 clones, with around four fifths as singletons. Sequenced input: memory CD4+ T cells sorted from blood. Subset indicated: CD45RA-negative fraction. The receptors originated from a woman in her 30s in good health.

There are a few counts of this clone. This chain links TRBV6-5 with TRBJ1-1; TRBD1 agrees at 8 bases. Trimming at V came to 1 base and at J to 0 bases, leaving 4 bases not matched to a gene. In germline, CDR1 is MNHEY, CDR2 SVGAGI. The CDR3 has 16 amino acids. Here the CDR3 DNA reads TGTGCCAGCAGTTACTTGGCAGGGGGCTTGAACACTGAAGCTTTCTTT. It codes for CASSYLAGGLNTEAFF.

The rearrangement links TRBV5-1 to TRBJ2-7; D is possibly TRBD2 (6 bases). The CDR3 spans 13 residues. The ends were cut back, 4 bases at V and 6 bases at J, with 14 bases in the middle. The germline gives CDR1 SGHRS, CDR2 YFSETQ. CDR3: CASSPAPRGEQYF. CDR3 nucleotides: TGCGCCAGCAGCCCGGCACCGCGGGGCGAGCAGTACTTC.

This clone was observed a handful of times. V gene TRBV19 combines with J gene TRBJ2-3, with TRBD2 matching 14 bases. CDR1 and CDR2 from the germline V gene are LNHDA and SQIVND (reference sequence). The ends lost 3 bases at V and 4 bases at J; junction bases unmatched: 9. The CDR3 has 18 amino acids. The CDR3 bases are TGTGCCAGTAGTATTACAGGCTCGGGACTAGCGGGAGCAGATACGCAGTATTTT. The encoded protein is CASSITGSGLAGADTQYF.

The chain is built from TRBV4-3 and TRBJ2-7; D unresolved. Germline-derived CDR1 and CDR2 are LGHNA and YSLEER. Trimming took 0 bases from V and 4 from J, leaving 13 bases between them. The CDR3 runs 15 residues. CDR3 in DNA: TGCGCCAGCAGCCAAGAGACCGCTGTGGTATACGAGCAGTACTTC. Protein sequence: CASSQETAVVYEQYF.

J is TRBJ2-1 and V is TRBV9; 10 nucleotides line up with TRBD2. Germline V gene sequence: CDR1 SGDLS, CDR2 YYNGEE. The V gene end was trimmed by 3 bases and the J gene end by 4 bases; junction bases not matched to a gene: 10. The CDR3 runs 17 residues. The CDR3 nucleotides are TGTGCCAGCAGCGGGGTCGGAGCGGGAGGGGGATACAATGAGCAGTTCTTC. Translated, it gives CASSGVGAGGGYNEQFF. The complete variable domain, with remaining parts taken from reference TRBV9 and TRBJ2-1, reads DSGVTQTPKHLITATGQRVTLRCSPRSGDLSVYWYQQSLDQGLQFLIQYYNGEERAKGNILERFSAQQFPDLHSELNLSSLELGDSALYFCASSGVGAGGGYNEQFFGPGTRLTVL.

The chain has TRBV5-4 and TRBJ2-7; 7 bases agree with TRBD2. J gave up 7 bases and V 0 bases, and 13 bases lay outside the gene matches. CDR1 is SGHNT and CDR2 is YYREEE in the germline V gene (reference sequence). The CDR3 is 16 amino acids. The CDR3 is CASSLGVAGTLREQYF. DNA of the CDR3: TGTGCCAGCAGCTTGGGGGTAGCGGGTACGTTGAGGGAGCAGTACTTC.

The CDR3 protein is CASSFTGLSETQYF. DNA of the CDR3: TGCGCCAGCAGCTTTACAGGGCTCTCAGAGACCCAGTACTTC. The V gene is TRBV5-1, the J gene TRBJ2-5, with a possible D match to TRBD1 (6 bases). Trimming took 2 bases from V and 4 from J, leaving 12 bases between them. Germline loops: CDR1 SGHRS, CDR2 YFSETQ. This CDR3 has 14 residues.

The gene calls are TRBV6-6 and TRBJ1-3, with D possibly matching TRBD1 (6 bases). The CDR3 loop spans 15 amino acids. Germline V gives CDR1 MNHNY, CDR2 SVGAGI (reference sequence). With 4 bases removed from V and 1 base from J, the gap between germline ends came to 11 bases. CDR3 nucleotides: TGTGCCAGCAGTTCACAGGGTTCATCTGGAAACACCATATATTTT. This codes for CASSSQGSSGNTIYF.

The rearrangement joins TRBV7-9 to TRBJ1-2; weak D call: TRBD1 (6 bases). The CDR3 runs 16 residues. Deletions cut 5 bases from V and 5 bases from J, with 21 bases between. The germline V gene has CDR1 SEHNR and CDR2 FQNEAQ (reference sequence). DNA of the CDR3: TGTGCCAGCAGCCAAAGGGGCAGGGGTTTTGGGTATGGCTACACCTTC. Protein sequence: CASSQRGRGFGYGYTF.

This clone showed up just a few times. The genes are TRBV5-4 and TRBJ2-7; TRBD1 matches 10 bases. Germline V lookup: CDR1 SGHNT, CDR2 YYREEE (reference sequence). The CDR3 is 15 residues long. V gave up 4 bases and J gave up 5 bases; unmatched junction bases: 9. The CDR3 region has the DNA TGTGCCAGCAGCCCGTCCGGGACAGGGGCCGACGAGCAGTACTTC. The encoded protein is CASSPSGTGADEQYF.

V is TRBV6-5 and J is TRBJ2-5, with TRBD2 matching 7 bases. J lost 2 bases, V lost 2 bases, and 2 bases had no gene match. The CDR3 extends over 14 amino acids. Germline V lookup: CDR1 MNHEY, CDR2 SVGAGI. In DNA form, the CDR3 reads TGTGCCAGCAGTTACCAGGGACTACAAGAGACCCAGTACTTC. It specifies CASSYQGLQETQYF.

This clone was seen ten or more times. V is TRBV2 and J is TRBJ1-5, with 8 bases that match TRBD1. CDR1 SNHLY and CDR2 FYNNEI come from the germline V gene. The CDR3 contains 15 residues. Germline trimming cut 5 bases from V and 9 bases from J; bases unmatched to any gene: 12. CDR3 protein: CASSNEGQGLLPQHF. CDR3 coding DNA: TGTGCCAGCAGTAACGAAGGACAGGGCCTATTGCCCCAGCATTTT.